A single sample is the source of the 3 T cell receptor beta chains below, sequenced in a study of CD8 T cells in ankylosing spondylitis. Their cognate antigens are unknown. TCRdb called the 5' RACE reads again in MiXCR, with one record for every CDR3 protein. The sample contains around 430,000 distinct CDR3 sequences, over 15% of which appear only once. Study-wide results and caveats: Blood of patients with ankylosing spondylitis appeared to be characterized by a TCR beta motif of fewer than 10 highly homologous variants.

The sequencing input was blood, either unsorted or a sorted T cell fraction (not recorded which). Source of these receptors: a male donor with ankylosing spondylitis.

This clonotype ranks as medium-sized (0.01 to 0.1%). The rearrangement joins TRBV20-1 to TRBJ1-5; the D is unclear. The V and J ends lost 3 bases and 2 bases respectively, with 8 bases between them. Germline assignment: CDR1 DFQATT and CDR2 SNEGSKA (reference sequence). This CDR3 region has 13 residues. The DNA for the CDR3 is TGCAGTGCTAGCGGCCTGGGCAATCAGCCCCAGCATTTT. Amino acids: CSASGLGNQPQHF.

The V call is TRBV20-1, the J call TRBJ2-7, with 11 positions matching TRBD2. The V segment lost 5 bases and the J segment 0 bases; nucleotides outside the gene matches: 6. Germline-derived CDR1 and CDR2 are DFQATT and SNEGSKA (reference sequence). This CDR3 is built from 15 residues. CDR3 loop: CSAGIAGGGSYEQYF. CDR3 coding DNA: TGCAGTGCTGGTATAGCGGGGGGGGGCTCCTACGAGCAGTACTTC.

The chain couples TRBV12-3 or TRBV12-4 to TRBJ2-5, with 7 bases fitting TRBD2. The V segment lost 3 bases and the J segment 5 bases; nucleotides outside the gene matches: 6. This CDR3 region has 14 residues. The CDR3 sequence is CASSFSGEGETQYF. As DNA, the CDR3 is TGTGCCAGCAGTTTTTCGGGGGAGGGGGAGACCCAGTACTTC.